The rows below give T cell receptor beta chains drawn from one sample of a study of cytotoxic CD8 clonotypes in ibrutinib-treated CLL. Using immunoSEQ multiplex PCR, the repertoire was profiled, and TCRdb retains in-frame clones only, with some absent. This table has more than 60,000 clones, around four fifths appearing once. This sample comprised PBMCs, obtained after 24 months of ibrutinib treatment. Receptors originate from a human donor with chronic lymphocytic leukemia. The CDR3 runs from the conserved cysteine through the conserved F or W. The D gene is left open where the match is weak. Size is stated for part of the rows, as once, few or many counts, or as a class when the clone is expanded.

j_call,d_call,v_call,clone_size,cdr3_length,cdr3_nt,cdr3_aa
TRBJ2-2,TRBD2,TRBV7-3,.,18,TGTGCCAGCAGCTTAATAGCAGTTGGGACTAGCGGACTGGGGGAGCTGTTTTTT,CASSLIAVGTSGLGELFF
TRBJ1-2,.,TRBV5-1,.,15,TGCGCCAGCAGCGGGACGTTTACAGAGAACTATGGCTACACCTTC,CASSGTFTENYGYTF
TRBJ2-1,TRBD1,TRBV6-5,few,14,TGTGCCAGCAGCCCCAGCAGGGGGCCGGGGGAGCAGTTCTTC,CASSPSRGPGEQFF
TRBJ2-1,TRBD2,TRBV29-1,.,15,TGCAGCGTTGGTCTAGCGGGCAAGACATACAATGAGCAGTTCTTC,CSVGLAGKTYNEQFF
TRBJ2-7,.,TRBV11-2,.,15,TGTGCCAGCAGCTTAGATAAGGGGGGACGGTACGAGCAGTACTTC,CASSLDKGGRYEQYF
TRBJ2-7,.,TRBV5-1,once,13,TGCGCCAGCAGCTTGGGGGGAATGGGCGAGCAGTACTTC,CASSLGGMGEQYF
TRBJ2-1,TRBD2,TRBV23-1,.,15,TGCGCCAGCAGTCGCGCGGGACTAGCGGGAGATGAGCAGTTCTTC,CASSRAGLAGDEQFF
TRBJ2-1,TRBD1,TRBV5-1,.,15,TGCGCCAGCAGCCCTCCGGGACAGGGTTACAATGAGCAGTTCTTC,CASSPPGQGYNEQFF
TRBJ2-5,.,TRBV15,.,14,TGTGCCACCAGCAGGACCGGGACGGGTGAGACCCAGTACTTC,CATSRTGTGETQYF
TRBJ2-7,.,TRBV6-6,.,13,TGTGCCAGCAGTTACTTTCTTGGGGCCGAGCAGTACTTC,CASSYFLGAEQYF
TRBJ1-4,TRBD1,TRBV2,.,13,TGTGCCAGCAGTGAGGGACAGCCCGAAAAACTGTTTTTT,CASSEGQPEKLFF
TRBJ1-5,.,TRBV15,.,16,TGTGCCACCAGCAGAGATGGAGGGCTCGTTAATCAGCCCCAGCATTTT,CATSRDGGLVNQPQHF
TRBJ2-7,.,TRBV28,.,13,TGTGCCAGCAGACCCCAGAAGCCGGGCGAGCAGTACTTC,CASRPQKPGEQYF
TRBJ2-7,.,TRBV29-1,.,13,TGCAGCGTTGAAGATAGGAGGGTTAGCGAGCAGTACTTC,CSVEDRRVSEQYF
TRBJ2-7,.,TRBV11-2,.,15,TGTGCCAGCAGCTTAGCAGAGAGGGCGATCTACGAGCAGTACTTC,CASSLAERAIYEQYF
TRBJ1-1,TRBD1,TRBV7-9,few,17,TGTGCCAGCAGGCCCCGAGGACAGGGCACCCGGAACACTGAAGCTTTCTTT,CASRPRGQGTRNTEAFF
TRBJ2-5,.,TRBV29-1,.,11,TGCAGCGTCGGACTACGGGAGACCCAGTACTTC,CSVGLRETQYF
TRBJ2-7,.,TRBV18,.,15,TGTGCCAGCTCACCACCTACAGGCCAAACCTACGAGCAGTACTTC,CASSPPTGQTYEQYF
TRBJ2-2,TRBD2,TRBV29-1,.,14,TGCAGCGGAGGACTAGCGAGGGACACCGGGGAGCTGTTTTTT,CSGGLARDTGELFF
TRBJ1-5,TRBD1,TRBV30,.,13,TGTGCCTGGCAGGGGGAAAGCAATCAGCCCCAGCATTTT,CAWQGESNQPQHF
TRBJ2-1,TRBD2,TRBV10-2,.,14,TGCGCCAGCAGTGAACTAGCGGGATCGGGTGAGCAGTTCTTC,CASSELAGSGEQFF
TRBJ2-1,.,TRBV7-9,.,15,TGTGCCAGCAGCCCGCGGGCTAGCGACTACAATGAGCAGTTCTTC,CASSPRASDYNEQFF
TRBJ2-5,TRBD2,TRBV5-8,.,16,TGTGCCAGCAGCTTGGGTAGCGGGAGCGAGGGAGAGACCCAGTACTTC,CASSLGSGSEGETQYF
TRBJ2-5,TRBD2,TRBV5-1,.,17,TGCGCCAGCAGGGACCCGGGACTAGCGGGAGGACAAGAGACCCAGTACTTC,CASRDPGLAGGQETQYF
TRBJ2-3,TRBD1,TRBV5-1,.,15,TGCGCCAGCAGCTCGACAGGGGATGAGGCAGATACGCAGTATTTT,CASSSTGDEADTQYF
TRBJ2-1,.,TRBV11-3,.,13,TGTGCCAGCAGCCAGAGGTCCTACAATGAGCAGTTCTTC,CASSQRSYNEQFF
TRBJ2-2,.,TRBV2,.,13,TGTGCCCGAACCCGGGGGAACACCGGGGAGCTGTTTTTT,CARTRGNTGELFF
TRBJ2-4,.,TRBV29-1,.,16,TGCAGCGTTGAGGCCCCTCAACCTAGCGACAAAAACATTCAGTACTTC,CSVEAPQPSDKNIQYF
TRBJ2-1,TRBD1,TRBV9,.,16,TGTGCCAGCAGCCGTCTGGGGGACAGGGTGGCCAATGAGCAGTTCTTC,CASSRLGDRVANEQFF
TRBJ2-7,TRBD2,TRBV5-1,.,16,TGCGCCAGCAGCTATTTAACTAGCGGGTCCTCCTACGAGCAGTACTTC,CASSYLTSGSSYEQYF
TRBJ2-7,TRBD2,TRBV2,once,15,TGTGCCAGCAGTGAAAGCAGGACTAGCGGGTACGAGCAGTACTTC,CASSESRTSGYEQYF
TRBJ1-4,.,TRBV7-2,few,14,TGTGCCAGCAGCCCAGACAGTTCGGATGAAAAACTGTTTTTT,CASSPDSSDEKLFF
TRBJ2-1,TRBD2,TRBV28,few,15,TGTGCCAGCAGTTTACAGCTAGCGGGAGTTAATGAGCAGTTCTTC,CASSLQLAGVNEQFF
TRBJ1-4,TRBD1,TRBV30,.,18,TGTGCCTGGAGTACCTTAGGGGTCTCCGGGACAGCAAATGAAAAACTGTTTTTT,CAWSTLGVSGTANEKLFF
TRBJ2-7,.,TRBV6-5,.,11,TGTGCCAGCAGTCAGGGGTCCGAGCAGTACTTC,CASSQGSEQYF
TRBJ2-5,TRBD2,TRBV7-2,.,15,TGTGCCAGCAGCTTAGTTGCGGGAGGCAAAGAGACCCAGTACTTC,CASSLVAGGKETQYF
TRBJ1-1,.,TRBV4-2,many,14,TGTGCCAGCAGCCCTGGGCCCCGGGCCGATGAAGCTTTCTTT,CASSPGPRADEAFF
TRBJ2-1,.,TRBV6-1,once,12,TGTGCCAGCAGTTTTGTCGACAATGAGCAGTTCTTC,CASSFVDNEQFF
TRBJ2-3,TRBD1,TRBV6-1,.,16,TGTGCCAGCAGTGAAACCTTGGGACAGAGCACAGATACGCAGTATTTT,CASSETLGQSTDTQYF
TRBJ2-1,TRBD1,TRBV9,.,16,TGTGCCAGCAGCGTAGGGCCAGGGGGCTCAGACAATGAGCAGTTCTTC,CASSVGPGGSDNEQFF
TRBJ2-7,TRBD1,TRBV2,.,13,TGTGCCAGCAGTCGACAGGGTATGAACGAGCAGTACTTC,CASSRQGMNEQYF
TRBJ2-7,TRBD1,TRBV5-4,few,13,TGTGCCAGCAGCCGACAGGGCTCCTACGAGCAGTACTTC,CASSRQGSYEQYF
TRBJ2-4,TRBD2,TRBV5-5,.,16,TGTGCCAGCAGCGGCCCGGGGTGGGGAGGGGAAAACATTCAGTACTTC,CASSGPGWGGENIQYF
TRBJ2-7,.,TRBV9,.,15,TGTGCCAGCAGCGTGGGTGGGGACCTCTCCTACGAGCAGTACTTC,CASSVGGDLSYEQYF
TRBJ2-1,TRBD2,TRBV7-9,once,15,TGTGCCAGCAGCCCTAGCCTAGCGGGGGGCCTGCAGCAGTTCTTC,CASSPSLAGGLQQFF
TRBJ2-3,.,TRBV20-1,.,11,TGCAGTGCTTCGAGGGAAGATACGCAGTATTTT,CSASREDTQYF
TRBJ2-7,.,TRBV5-1,.,13,TGCGCCAGCAGCTTGGGGGAGTGGTACGAGCAGTACTTC,CASSLGEWYEQYF
TRBJ2-3,TRBD2,TRBV7-2,few,16,TGTGCCAGCAGCCCCAGACTAGCGGGGAGCACAGATACGCAGTATTTT,CASSPRLAGSTDTQYF
TRBJ2-7,.,TRBV5-1,.,14,TGCGCCAGCAGCTACCGGGGAAGGGCCTACGAGCAGTACTTC,CASSYRGRAYEQYF
TRBJ1-1,.,TRBV19,.,17,TGTGCCAGTAGCATCGGGGGGTCAGGGAATGGGTACACTGAAGCTTTCTTT,CASSIGGSGNGYTEAFF
TRBJ2-5,TRBD1,TRBV2,.,14,TGTGCCAGCAGTGTCGACAGGGGGCAAGAGACCCAGTACTTC,CASSVDRGQETQYF
TRBJ1-5,TRBD1,TRBV18,.,13,TGTGCCAGCCACCGGGACAGGGGAGATCCCCAGCATTTT,CASHRDRGDPQHF
TRBJ2-1,.,TRBV6-1,.,12,TGTGCCAGCAGTGAACTGGTCTATGAGCAGTTCTTC,CASSELVYEQFF
TRBJ1-2,.,TRBV6-6,.,13,TGTGCCAGCAGTTACTCAATGAGGGAGGGCTACACCTTC,CASSYSMREGYTF
TRBJ2-7,TRBD1,TRBV2,.,12,TGTGCCAGCTGGGGACAGGGCTGGGAGCAGTACTTC,CASWGQGWEQYF
TRBJ2-5,.,TRBV10-3,.,12,TGTGCCTCACAGGGTTACCAAGAGACCCAGTACTTC,CASQGYQETQYF
TRBJ2-2,TRBD2,TRBV2,.,17,TGTGCCACCTTAGGGACTAGCGGGAGGGTTAACACCGGGGAGCTGTTTTTT,CATLGTSGRVNTGELFF
TRBJ2-1,.,TRBV4-2,.,16,TGTGCCAGCAGCCAAGATCGTGGGGGTTCCTACAATGAGCAGTTCTTC,CASSQDRGGSYNEQFF
TRBJ2-2,TRBD2,TRBV9,.,13,TGTGCCAGTGGGGAGGGGTACACCGGGGAGCTGTTTTTT,CASGEGYTGELFF